This T cell receptor (beta chain) came from a study of blood T cell repertoires in COVID-19 (dated by TCRdb to about 2020). Background on the whole study: Collaborator samples came from the United States, Italy and Spain and covered acute and convalescent phases of COVID-19. Deeply sampled blood TCRbeta repertoires from subjects exposed to, actively infected with, or recovered from COVID-19 were included in the dataset. HLA class I and class II types, where available, came from metadata supplied by the sample provider rather than from assay-based typing. The samples were drawn from the first 160 participants of the ongoing ImmuneRACE study and from 950 to 1,500 subjects provided by 6 global collaborators. The repertoires were made available in a free public database intended to serve as a resource for research on the immune response to SARS-CoV-2. Sample metadata almost always included a de-identified subject ID, COVID-19 status, age in years and sex. The prospective study material was composed of cDNA or gDNA derived from T cells, B-cell-depleted T cells, or PBMCs.

The immunoSEQ Assay, a bias-controlled multiplex PCR, was used to amplify TCRbeta CDR3 regions from genomic DNA. The published analysis was carried out like this. Within the assay, amplification of reference gene primers was used to estimate how many nucleated cells each sample contained. Sequence reads were collapsed and filtered to measure the absolute abundance of every unique TCRbeta CDR3 rearrangement. For each sample, productive Simpson clonality was calculated as the square root of Simpson's diversity index across productive rearrangements. TCRdb carries this immuneACCESS record with in-frame sequences only. Its versions omit some clonotypes, under half of them owing to an unresolved V gene in the studies checked, with the rest unexplained. The DNA was the basis for D and trimming; V, J and clone size are from that table. The sample table shows about 170,000 clones, and approximately 90% are seen once. 2% to 2.5% of the sample lies in the top ten.

Concerning this clone: Its specific antigen is unknown. No base-level quality is on record; no much larger clone is a single base apart.

CDR1 and CDR2 are drawn from the germline V gene: SGHTA, FQGNSA. V loses 5 bases, J loses 10 bases, and the germline ends lie 21 bases apart. There are 15 amino acids in the CDR3, from cysteine to phenylalanine inclusive. Only the CDR3 DNA stays, 45 bases, in frame from base 1. What the research found in general, with its limitations: The quantity of clinical and demographic metadata differed by source and by participant and was supplied without curation.

Another Seattle source contributed samples from volunteer blood donors who had recovered from COVID-19. Whole blood was collected in K2EDTA tubes by collaborating institutions according to the institutions' own protocols. Collaborator samples were shipped for TCRbeta analysis as frozen whole blood, isolated PBMCs, or DNA extracted from either sample type. This sequence originates from a man in his forties or fifties who had recovered from COVID-19. The sample was peripheral blood. The rearranged chain carries TRBV7-2 and TRBJ2-1; the D gene is perhaps TRBD2, from 6 matching bases. CDR3 protein: CASSPPGGTAKEQFF. The nucleotides are TGTGCCAGCAGCCCACCCGGAGGGACCGCCAAGGAGCAGTTCTTC.